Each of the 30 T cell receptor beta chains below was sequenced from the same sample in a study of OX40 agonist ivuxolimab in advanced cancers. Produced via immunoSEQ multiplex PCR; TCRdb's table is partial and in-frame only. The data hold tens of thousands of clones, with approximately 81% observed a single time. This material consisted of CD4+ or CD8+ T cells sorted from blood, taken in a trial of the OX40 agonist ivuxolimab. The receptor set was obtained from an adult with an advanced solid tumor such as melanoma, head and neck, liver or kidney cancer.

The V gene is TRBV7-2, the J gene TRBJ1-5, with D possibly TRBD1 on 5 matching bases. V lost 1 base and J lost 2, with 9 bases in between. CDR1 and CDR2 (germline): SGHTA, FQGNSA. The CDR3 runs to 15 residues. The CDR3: CASSLVGAGNQPQHF. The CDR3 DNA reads TGTGCCAGCAGCTTAGTAGGGGCAGGCAATCAGCCCCAGCATTTT.

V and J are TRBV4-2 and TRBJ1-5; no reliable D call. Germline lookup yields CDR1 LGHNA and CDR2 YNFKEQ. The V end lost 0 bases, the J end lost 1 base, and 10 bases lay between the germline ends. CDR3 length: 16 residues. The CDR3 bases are TGTGCCAGCAGCCAAGATCACGGGGAAAGCAATCAGCCCCAGCATTTT. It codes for CASSQDHGESNQPQHF.

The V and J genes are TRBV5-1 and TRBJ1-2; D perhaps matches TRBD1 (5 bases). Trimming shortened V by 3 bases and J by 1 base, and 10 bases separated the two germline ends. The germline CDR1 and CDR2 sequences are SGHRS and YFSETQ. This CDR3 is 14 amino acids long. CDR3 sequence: CASSWGTDNYGYTF. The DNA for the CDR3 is TGCGCCAGCAGCTGGGGGACGGATAACTATGGCTACACCTTC.

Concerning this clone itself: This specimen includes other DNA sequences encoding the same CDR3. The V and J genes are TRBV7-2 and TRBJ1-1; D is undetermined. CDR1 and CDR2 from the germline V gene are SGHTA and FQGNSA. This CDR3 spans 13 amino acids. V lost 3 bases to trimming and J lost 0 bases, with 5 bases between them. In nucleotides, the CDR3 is TGTGCCAGCAGCTTCTCAGTGAACACTGAAGCTTTCTTT. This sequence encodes CASSFSVNTEAFF.

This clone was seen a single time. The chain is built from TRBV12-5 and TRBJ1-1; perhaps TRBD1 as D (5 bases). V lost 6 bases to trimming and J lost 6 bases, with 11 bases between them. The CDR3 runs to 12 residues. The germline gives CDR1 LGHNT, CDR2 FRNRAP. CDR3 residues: CASGRDRSEAFF. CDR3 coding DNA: TGTGCTAGTGGCCGGGACCGTTCTGAAGCTTTCTTT.

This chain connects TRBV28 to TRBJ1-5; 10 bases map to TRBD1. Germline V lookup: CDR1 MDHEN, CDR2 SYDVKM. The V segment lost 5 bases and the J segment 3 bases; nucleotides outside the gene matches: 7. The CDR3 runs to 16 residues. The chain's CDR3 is CASSKPGTGVNQPQHF. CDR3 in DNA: TGTGCCAGCAGTAAACCCGGGACAGGGGTCAATCAGCCCCAGCATTTT.

The CDR3 reads CASSNGQNTEAFF. CDR3 nucleotides: TGCGCCAGCAGTAATGGACAGAACACTGAAGCTTTCTTT. J is TRBJ1-1 and V is TRBV10-1, with D possibly matching TRBD1 (5 bases). CDR3 length: 13 residues. The germline CDR1 and CDR2 sequences are WNHNN and SYGVQD (reference sequence). V gave up 5 bases and J gave up 1 base, with 8 bases separating them.

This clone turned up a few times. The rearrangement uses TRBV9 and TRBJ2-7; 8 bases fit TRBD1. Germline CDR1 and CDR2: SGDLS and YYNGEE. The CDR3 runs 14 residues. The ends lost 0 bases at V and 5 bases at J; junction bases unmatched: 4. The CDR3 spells CASSVVDRDDEQYF. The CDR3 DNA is TGTGCCAGCAGCGTAGTGGACAGGGATGACGAGCAGTACTTC.

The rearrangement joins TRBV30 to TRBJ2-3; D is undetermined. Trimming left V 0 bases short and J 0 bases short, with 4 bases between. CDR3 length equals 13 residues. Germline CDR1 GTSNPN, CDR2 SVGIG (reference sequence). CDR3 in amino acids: CAWSVGSTDTQYF. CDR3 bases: TGTGCCTGGAGTGTAGGAAGCACAGATACGCAGTATTTT.

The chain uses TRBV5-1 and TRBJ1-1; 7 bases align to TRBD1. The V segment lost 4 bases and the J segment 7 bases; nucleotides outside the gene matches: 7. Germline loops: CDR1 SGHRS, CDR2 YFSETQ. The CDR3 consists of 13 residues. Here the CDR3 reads CASSETGTGEAFF. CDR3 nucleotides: TGCGCCAGCAGCGAGACAGGGACCGGTGAAGCTTTCTTT.

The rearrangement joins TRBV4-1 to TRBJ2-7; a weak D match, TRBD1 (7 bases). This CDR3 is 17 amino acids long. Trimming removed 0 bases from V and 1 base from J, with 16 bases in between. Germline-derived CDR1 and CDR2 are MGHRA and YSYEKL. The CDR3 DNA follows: TGCGCCAGCAGCCAAGATCTAGCGACAGGGATATCCTACGAGCAGTACTTC. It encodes CASSQDLATGISYEQYF.

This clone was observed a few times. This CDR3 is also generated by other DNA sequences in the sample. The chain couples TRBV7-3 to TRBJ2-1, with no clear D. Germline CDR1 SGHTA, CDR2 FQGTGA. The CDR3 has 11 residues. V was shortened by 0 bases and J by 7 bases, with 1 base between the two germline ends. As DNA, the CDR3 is TGTGCCAGCAGCTTAACGAATGAGCAGTTCTTC. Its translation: CASSLTNEQFF. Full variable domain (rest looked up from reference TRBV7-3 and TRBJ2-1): GAGVSQTPSNKVTEKGKYVELRCDPISGHTALYWYRQSLGQGPEFLIYFQGTGAADDSGLPNDRFFAVRPEGSVSTLKIQRTERGDSAVYLCASSLTNEQFFGPGTRLTVL.

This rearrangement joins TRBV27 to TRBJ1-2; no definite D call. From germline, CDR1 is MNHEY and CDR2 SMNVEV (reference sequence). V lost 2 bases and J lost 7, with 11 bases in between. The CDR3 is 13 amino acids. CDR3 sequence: CASSLGPGSGYTF. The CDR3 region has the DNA TGTGCCAGCAGTTTAGGCCCGGGCAGTGGCTACACCTTC.

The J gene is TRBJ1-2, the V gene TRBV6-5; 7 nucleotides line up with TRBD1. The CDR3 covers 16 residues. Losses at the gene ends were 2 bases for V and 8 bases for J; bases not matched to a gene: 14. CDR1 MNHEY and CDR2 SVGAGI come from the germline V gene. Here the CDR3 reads CASSYTPTGQLYGYTF. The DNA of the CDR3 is TGTGCCAGCAGTTACACCCCGACAGGGCAGCTGTACGGCTACACCTTC.

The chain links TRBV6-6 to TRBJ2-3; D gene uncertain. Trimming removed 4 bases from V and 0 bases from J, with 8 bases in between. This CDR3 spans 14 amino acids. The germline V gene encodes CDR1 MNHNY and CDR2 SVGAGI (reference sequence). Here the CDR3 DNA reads TGTGCCAGCAGTTGGGTTACTAGCACAGATACGCAGTATTTT. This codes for CASSWVTSTDTQYF.

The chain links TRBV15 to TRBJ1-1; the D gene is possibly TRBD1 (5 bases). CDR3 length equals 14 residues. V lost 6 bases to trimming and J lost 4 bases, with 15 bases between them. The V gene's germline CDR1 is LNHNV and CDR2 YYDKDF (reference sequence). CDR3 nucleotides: TGTGCCACCAGGGCAAGGGATGGGACCACTGAAGCTTTCTTT. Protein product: CATRARDGTTEAFF.

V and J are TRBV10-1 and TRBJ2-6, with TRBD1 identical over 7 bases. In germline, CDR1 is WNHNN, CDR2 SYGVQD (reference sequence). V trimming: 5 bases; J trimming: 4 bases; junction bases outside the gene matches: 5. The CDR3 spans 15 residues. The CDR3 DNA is TGCGCCAGCAGTATAGGGGGCGCCGGGGCCAACGTCCTGACTTTC. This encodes CASSIGGAGANVLTF.

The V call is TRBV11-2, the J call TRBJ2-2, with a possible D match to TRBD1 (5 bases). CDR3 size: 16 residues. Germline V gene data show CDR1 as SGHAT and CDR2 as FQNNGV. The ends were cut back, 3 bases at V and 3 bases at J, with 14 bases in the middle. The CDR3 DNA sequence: TGTGCCAGCAGCTTTTGGCAGGGCTGGGACACCGGGGAGCTGTTTTTT. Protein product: CASSFWQGWDTGELFF.

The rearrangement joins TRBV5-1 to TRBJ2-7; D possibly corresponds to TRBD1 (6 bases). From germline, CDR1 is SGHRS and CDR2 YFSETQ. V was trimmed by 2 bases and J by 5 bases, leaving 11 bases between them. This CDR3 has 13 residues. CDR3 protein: CASSFPGANEQYF. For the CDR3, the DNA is TGCGCCAGCAGCTTTCCAGGGGCGAACGAGCAGTACTTC.

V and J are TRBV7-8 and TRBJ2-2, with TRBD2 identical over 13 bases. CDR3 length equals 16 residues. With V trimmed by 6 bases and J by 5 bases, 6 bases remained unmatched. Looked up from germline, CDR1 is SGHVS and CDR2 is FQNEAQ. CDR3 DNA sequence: TGTGCCAGCAGGCTTGTACTAGCGGGGGGGACCGGGGAGCTGTTTTTT. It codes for CASRLVLAGGTGELFF.

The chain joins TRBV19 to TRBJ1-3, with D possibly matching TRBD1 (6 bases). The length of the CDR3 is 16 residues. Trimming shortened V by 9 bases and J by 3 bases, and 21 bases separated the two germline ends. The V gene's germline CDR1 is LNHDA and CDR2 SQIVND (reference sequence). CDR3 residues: CASRTQSGDYGNTIYF. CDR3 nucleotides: TGTGCCAGCCGCACCCAGTCAGGGGACTATGGAAACACCATATATTTT.

CDR3 in amino acids: CASSPGVWRETQYF. In nucleotides, the CDR3 is TGTGCCAGCAGCCCTGGGGTCTGGCGGGAGACCCAGTACTTC. This sequence joins TRBV6-1 and TRBJ2-5; D is ambiguous. This CDR3 contains 14 residues. Germline V lookup: CDR1 MNHNS, CDR2 SASEGT. Between the trimmed V and J ends, which lost 6 bases and 5 bases, there was a span of 16 bases.

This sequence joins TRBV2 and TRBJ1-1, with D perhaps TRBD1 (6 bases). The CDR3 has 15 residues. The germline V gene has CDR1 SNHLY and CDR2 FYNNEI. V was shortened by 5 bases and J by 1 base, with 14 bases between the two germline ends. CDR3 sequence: CASSQQGTKNTEAFF. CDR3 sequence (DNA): TGTGCCAGCAGTCAACAGGGAACCAAGAACACTGAAGCTTTCTTT. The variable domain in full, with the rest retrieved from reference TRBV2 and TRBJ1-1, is EPEVTQTPSHQVTQMGQEVILRCVPISNHLYFYWYRQILGQKVEFLVSFYNNEISEKSEIFDDQFSVERPDGSNFTLKIRSTKLEDSAMYFCASSQQGTKNTEAFFGQGTRLTVV.

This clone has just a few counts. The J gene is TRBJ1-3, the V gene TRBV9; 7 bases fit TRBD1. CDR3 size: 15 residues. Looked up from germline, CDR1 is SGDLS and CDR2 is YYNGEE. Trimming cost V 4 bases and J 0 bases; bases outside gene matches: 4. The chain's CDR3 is CASSPRDSSGNTIYF. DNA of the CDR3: TGTGCCAGCAGCCCAAGGGACAGCTCTGGAAACACCATATATTTT.

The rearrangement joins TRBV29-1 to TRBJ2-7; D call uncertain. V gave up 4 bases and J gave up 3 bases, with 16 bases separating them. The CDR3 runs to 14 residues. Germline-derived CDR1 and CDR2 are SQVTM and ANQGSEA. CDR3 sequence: CSVAISGHNYEQYF. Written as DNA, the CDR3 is TGCAGCGTTGCCATATCCGGTCACAACTACGAGCAGTACTTC.

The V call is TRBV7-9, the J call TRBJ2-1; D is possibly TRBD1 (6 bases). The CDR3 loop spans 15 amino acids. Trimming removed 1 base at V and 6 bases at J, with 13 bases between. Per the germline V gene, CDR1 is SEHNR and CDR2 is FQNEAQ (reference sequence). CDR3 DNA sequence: TGTGCCAGCAGCTTAGGGGGGCAGCACCTCAATGAGCAGTTCTTC. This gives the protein CASSLGGQHLNEQFF.

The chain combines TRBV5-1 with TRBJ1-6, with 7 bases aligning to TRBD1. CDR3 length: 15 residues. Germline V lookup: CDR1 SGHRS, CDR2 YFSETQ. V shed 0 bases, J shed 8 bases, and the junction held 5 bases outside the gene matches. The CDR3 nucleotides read TGCGCCAGCAGCTTGGCCCTCAGGGGGTATTCACCCCTCCACTTT. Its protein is CASSLALRGYSPLHF. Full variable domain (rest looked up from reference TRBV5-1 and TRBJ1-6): KAGVTQTPRYLIKTRGQQVTLSCSPISGHRSVSWYQQTPGQGLQFLFEYFSETQRNKGNFPGRFSGRQFSNSRSEMNVSTLELGDSALYLCASSLALRGYSPLHFGNGTRLTVT.

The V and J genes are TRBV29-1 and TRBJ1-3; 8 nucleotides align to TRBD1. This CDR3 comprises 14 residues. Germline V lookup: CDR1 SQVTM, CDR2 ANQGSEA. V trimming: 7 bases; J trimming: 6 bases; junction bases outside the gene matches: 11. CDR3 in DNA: TGCAGCGCCGGGGATTCAGGGGGCAAAAACACCATATATTTT. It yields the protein CSAGDSGGKNTIYF.

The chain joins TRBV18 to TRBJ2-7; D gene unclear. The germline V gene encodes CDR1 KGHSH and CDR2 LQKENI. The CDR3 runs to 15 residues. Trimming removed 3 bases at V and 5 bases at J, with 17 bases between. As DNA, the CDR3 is TGTGCCAGCTCACCCTCGAATCTCCGTAACGACGAGCAGTACTTC. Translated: CASSPSNLRNDEQYF.

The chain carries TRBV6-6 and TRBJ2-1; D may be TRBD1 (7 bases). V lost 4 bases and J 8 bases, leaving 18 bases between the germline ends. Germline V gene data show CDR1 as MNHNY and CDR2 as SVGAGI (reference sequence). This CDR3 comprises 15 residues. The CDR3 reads CASSFLTRGADEQFF. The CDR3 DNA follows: TGTGCCAGCAGTTTCCTGACCAGGGGGGCCGATGAGCAGTTCTTC.